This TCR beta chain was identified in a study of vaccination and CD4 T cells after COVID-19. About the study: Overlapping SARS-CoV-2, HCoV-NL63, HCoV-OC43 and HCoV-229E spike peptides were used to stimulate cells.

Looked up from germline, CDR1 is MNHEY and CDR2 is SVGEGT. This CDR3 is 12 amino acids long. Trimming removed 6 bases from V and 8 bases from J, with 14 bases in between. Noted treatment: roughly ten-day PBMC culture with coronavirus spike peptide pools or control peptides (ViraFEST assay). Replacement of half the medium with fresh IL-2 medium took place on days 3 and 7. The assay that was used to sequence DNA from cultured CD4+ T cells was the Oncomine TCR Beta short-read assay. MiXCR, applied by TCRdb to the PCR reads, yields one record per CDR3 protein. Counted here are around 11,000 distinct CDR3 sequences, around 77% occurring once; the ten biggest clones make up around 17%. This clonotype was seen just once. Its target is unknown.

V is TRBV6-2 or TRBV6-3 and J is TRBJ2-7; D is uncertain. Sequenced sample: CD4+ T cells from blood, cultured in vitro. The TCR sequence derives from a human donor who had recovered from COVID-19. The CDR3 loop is CASRPEISKQYF. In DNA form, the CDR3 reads TGTGCCAGCAGACCCGAGATCTCGAAGCAGTACTTC.